The 9 T cell receptor beta chains below were found in one sample sequenced in a study of CD8 T cells in Susac syndrome. Random hexamers primed reverse transcription of about 0.45 to 1 ug RNA. TCRdb analysed the immunoSEQ multiplex PCR reads with MiXCR anew, one entry per CDR3 protein. The sample records hundreds of thousands of distinct CDR3 sequences, 94% being singletons. The sample was CD4+ T cells from PBMCs. The receptors originated from a human donor with Susac syndrome.

The chain has TRBV29-1 and TRBJ2-2; D possibly matches TRBD1 or TRBD2 (5 bases each). This CDR3 is 13 amino acids long. Germline CDR1 is SQVTM and CDR2 is ANQGSEA. V was trimmed by 7 bases and J by 1 base, leaving 10 bases between them. CDR3 residues: CSADSGNTGELFF. DNA of the CDR3: TGCAGCGCTGACAGCGGGAACACCGGGGAGCTGTTTTTT.

A single count supports this clonotype. The V gene is TRBV9, the J gene TRBJ1-6; D ambiguous. The CDR3 is made up of 13 amino acids. Deletions cut 3 bases from V and 10 bases from J, with 11 bases between. The germline CDR1 and CDR2 sequences are SGDLS and YYNGEE. The CDR3 nucleotides read TGTGCCAGCAGCGACAGTGCCACCTCACCCCTCCACTTT. This gives the protein CASSDSATSPLHF.

J is TRBJ1-4 and V is TRBV7-9, with TRBD1 matching 9 bases. The CDR3 consists of 16 residues. Germline-derived CDR1 and CDR2 are SEHNR and FQNEAQ (reference sequence). V gave up 6 bases and J gave up 7 bases; unmatched junction bases: 12. The CDR3 sequence: CASRRESGTGSEKLFF. In DNA form, the CDR3 reads TGTGCCAGCAGACGCGAGTCCGGGACAGGGAGTGAAAAACTGTTTTTT. The full variable domain, with the rest looked up from reference TRBV7-9 and TRBJ1-4, is DTGVSQNPRHKITKRGQNVTFRCDPISEHNRLYWYRQTLGQGPEFLTYFQNEAQLEKSRLLSDRFSAERPKGSFSTLEIQRTEQGDSAMYLCASRRESGTGSEKLFFGSGTQLSVL.

The CDR3 nucleotides are TGTGCCAGCCACAACGGAAACACCATATATTTT. This codes for CASHNGNTIYF. The chain combines TRBV7-2 with TRBJ1-3; D not resolved. V was shortened by 8 bases and J by 4 bases, with 6 bases between the two germline ends. The CDR3 covers 11 residues. Germline values: CDR1 SGHTA, CDR2 FQGNSA.

V and J are TRBV9 and TRBJ2-6, with 7 bases lining up with TRBD1. The V gene end was trimmed by 0 bases and the J gene end by 2 bases; junction bases not matched to a gene: 2. The germline V gene encodes CDR1 SGDLS and CDR2 YYNGEE. The CDR3 loop spans 16 amino acids. CDR3 sequence (DNA): TGTGCCAGCAGCGTAGTAGACAGGGCTGGGGCCAACGTCCTGACTTTC. Protein sequence: CASSVVDRAGANVLTF.

The V call is TRBV6-6, the J call TRBJ1-1; D not certain. The CDR3 covers 13 residues. The V gene lost 6 bases and the J gene lost 3 bases, with 11 bases spanning the gap. The germline gives CDR1 MNHNY, CDR2 SVGAGI (reference sequence). CDR3 nucleotides: TGTGCCAGCAGACCGATTACGGACACTGAAGCTTTCTTT. It is translated as CASRPITDTEAFF.

V usage is TRBV6-2 or TRBV6-3 and J usage is TRBJ2-1; the match to TRBD1 covers 11 bases. Unmatched junction bases numbered 11, after V lost 10 bases and J lost 6 bases. The CDR3 length is 15 residues. The germline gives CDR1 MNHEY, CDR2 SVGEGT. The CDR3 coding sequence is TGTGCCACTTCACACAGGGACAGGGGGACCAATGAGCAGTTCTTC. The encoded protein is CATSHRDRGTNEQFF.

The CDR3 region is CASSALTVPTGELFF. Here the CDR3 DNA reads TGTGCCAGCAGCGCCTTGACAGTTCCCACCGGGGAGCTGTTTTTT. The genes are TRBV9 and TRBJ2-2; tentatively, D is TRBD1 (5 bases). Germline V gene sequence: CDR1 SGDLS, CDR2 YYNGEE. This CDR3 has 15 residues. The V end lost 3 bases, the J end lost 4 bases, and 13 bases lay between the germline ends.

The chain recombines TRBV4-3 with TRBJ1-2; D perhaps matches TRBD1 (5 bases). This CDR3 is 17 amino acids long. V was shortened by 4 bases and J by 6 bases, with 24 bases between the two germline ends. Germline lookup yields CDR1 LGHNA and CDR2 YSLEER. The CDR3 sequence is CASSLIGTLIGIHGYTF. DNA of the CDR3: TGCGCCAGCAGCCTAATCGGGACCCTTATTGGTATCCATGGCTACACCTTC.